Below, one TCR beta chain is given with its context. V lost 0 bases, J lost 4 bases, and 8 bases stayed unmatched. This CDR3 region has 16 residues. Germline assignment: CDR1 GTSNPN and CDR2 SVGIG (reference sequence). The data were taken from a study of blood T cell repertoires in COVID-19. Study overall: Collection of acute and convalescent COVID-19 samples took place in the United States, Italy and Spain. In each case, the material was cDNA or gDNA derived from T cells, B-cell-depleted T cells, or PBMCs.

Original methodology: Using reference gene primer amplification, nucleated cell counts were estimated. The method was immunoSEQ multiplex PCR; TCRdb's version includes in-frame clones alone and lacks a portion of them. D and trimming were read from the DNA, whereas the V and J calls and clone size are those reported in that table. This repertoire shows about 96,000 clones, roughly 84% found once; its top ten account for 15% to 20%. J is TRBJ2-3 and V is TRBV30; 9 bases fit TRBD2. Specimen: peripheral blood. The receptor was derived from a woman aged 60-75 years with acute or convalescent COVID-19. For the CDR3, the DNA is TGTGCCTGGAGTGTACTGGCGGGGGGGGGCGCAGATACGCAGTATTTT. Amino acids: CAWSVLAGGGADTQYF.